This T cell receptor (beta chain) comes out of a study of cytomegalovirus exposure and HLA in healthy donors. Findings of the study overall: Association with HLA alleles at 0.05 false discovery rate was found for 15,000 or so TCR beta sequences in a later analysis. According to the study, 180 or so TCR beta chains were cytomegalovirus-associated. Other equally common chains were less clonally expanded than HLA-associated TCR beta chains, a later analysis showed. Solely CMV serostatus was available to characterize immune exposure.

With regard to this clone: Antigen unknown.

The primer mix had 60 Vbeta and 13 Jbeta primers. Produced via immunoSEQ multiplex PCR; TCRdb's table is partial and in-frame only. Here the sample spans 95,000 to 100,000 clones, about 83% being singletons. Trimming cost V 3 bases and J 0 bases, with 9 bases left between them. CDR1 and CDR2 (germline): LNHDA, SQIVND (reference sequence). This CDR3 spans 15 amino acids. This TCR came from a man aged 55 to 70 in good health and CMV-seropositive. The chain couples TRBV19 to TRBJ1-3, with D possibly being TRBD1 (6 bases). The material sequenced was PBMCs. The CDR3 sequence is CASSIRDNSGNTIYF. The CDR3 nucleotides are TGTGCCAGTAGTATCCGGGACAACTCTGGAAACACCATATATTTT.